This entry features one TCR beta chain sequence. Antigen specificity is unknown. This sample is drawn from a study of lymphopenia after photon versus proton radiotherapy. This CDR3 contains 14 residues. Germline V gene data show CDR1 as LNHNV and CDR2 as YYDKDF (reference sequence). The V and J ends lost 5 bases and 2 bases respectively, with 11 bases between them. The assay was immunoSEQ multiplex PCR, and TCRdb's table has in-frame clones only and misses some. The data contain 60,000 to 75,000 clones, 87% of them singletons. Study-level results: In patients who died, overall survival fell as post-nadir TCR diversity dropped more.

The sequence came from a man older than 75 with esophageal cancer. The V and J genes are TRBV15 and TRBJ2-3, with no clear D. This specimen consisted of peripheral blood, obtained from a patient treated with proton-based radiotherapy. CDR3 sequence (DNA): TGTGCCACCAGCCCAGACACGAACACAGATACGCAGTATTTT. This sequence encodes CATSPDTNTDTQYF.